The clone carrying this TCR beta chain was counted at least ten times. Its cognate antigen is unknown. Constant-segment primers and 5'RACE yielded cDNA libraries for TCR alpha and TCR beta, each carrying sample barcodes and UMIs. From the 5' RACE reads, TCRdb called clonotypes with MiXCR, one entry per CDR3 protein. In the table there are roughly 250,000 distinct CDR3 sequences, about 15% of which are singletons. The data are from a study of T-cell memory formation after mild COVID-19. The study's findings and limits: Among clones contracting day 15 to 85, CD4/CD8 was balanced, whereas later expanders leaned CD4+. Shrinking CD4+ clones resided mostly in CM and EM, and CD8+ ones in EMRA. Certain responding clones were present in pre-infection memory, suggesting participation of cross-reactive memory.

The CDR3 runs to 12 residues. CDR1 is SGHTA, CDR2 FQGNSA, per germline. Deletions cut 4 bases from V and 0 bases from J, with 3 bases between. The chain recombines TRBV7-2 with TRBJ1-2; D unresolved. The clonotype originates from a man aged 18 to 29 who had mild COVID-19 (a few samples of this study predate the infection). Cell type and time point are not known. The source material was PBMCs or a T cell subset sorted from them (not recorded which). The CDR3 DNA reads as TGTGCCAGCAGCTCCTCTAACTATGGCTACACCTTC. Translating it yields CASSSSNYGYTF.